This is a list of T cell receptor beta chains from one sample in a study of blood T cells in healthy people across ages. One entry per CDR3 protein, called by TCRdb with MiXCR from the 5' RACE reads. The profile shows roughly 730,000 distinct CDR3 sequences, about 56% of them singletons. Sequenced input: blood. The source is a man aged 35 to 55 in good health. The CDR3 runs from the conserved cysteine through the conserved F or W. D genes are given only for firm matches. Clone size is shown for a subset of rows, as once, few, many or a class of expanded clone.

v_gene	d_gene	j_gene	abundance	CDR3aa	CDR3nt
TRBV6-6	NA	TRBJ2-1	NA	CASSSGQINAFF	TGTGCCAGCAGCTCTGGACAGATCAATGCGTTCTTC
TRBV9	TRBD2	TRBJ2-3	NA	CASSPRTSGATDTQYF	TGTGCCAGCAGCCCGCGGACTAGCGGCGCCACAGATACGCAGTATTTT
TRBV20-1	TRBD2	TRBJ2-3	once	CSATNIAGVSTDTQYF	TGCAGTGCCACAAATATAGCGGGGGTTAGCACAGATACGCAGTATTTT
TRBV9	NA	TRBJ1-1	once	CASSVSQRNTEAFF	TGTGCCAGCAGCGTCTCCCAGAGGAACACTGAAGCTTTCTTT
TRBV20-1	NA	TRBJ1-2	NA	CSARGLGAATNGYTF	TGCAGTGCTAGAGGGCTGGGAGCCGCGACCAATGGCTACACCTTC
TRBV20-1	NA	TRBJ2-7	NA	CGAREFSGTSYEQYF	TGCGGTGCTAGAGAATTTAGCGGAACGTCCTACGAGCAGTACTTC
TRBV15	NA	TRBJ2-1	NA	CAISRERPGDEQFF	TGTGCCATCAGCAGAGAACGGCCAGGGGATGAGCAGTTCTTC
TRBV20-1	TRBD2	TRBJ2-3	NA	CSAAKGAGHTDTQYF	TGCAGTGCCGCTAAAGGAGCGGGGCACACAGATACGCAGTATTTT
TRBV12-3/TRBV12-4	TRBD1	TRBJ2-5	few	CASRQGAKETQYF	TGTGCCAGCAGACAGGGGGCCAAAGAGACCCAGTACTTC
TRBV18	NA	TRBJ2-3	NA	CASSPPGLDRYEEYF	TGTGCCAGCTCACCACCAGGGCTAGACCGATACGAGGAGTATTTT
TRBV10-3	TRBD1	TRBJ2-5	NA	CATPPIGTGQETQYF	TGTGCCACACCACCTATCGGGACAGGACAAGAGACCCAGTACTTC
TRBV9	NA	TRBJ2-7	NA	CASSPVGGRAGTYEQYF	TGTGCCAGCAGCCCAGTAGGAGGCAGGGCGGGAACCTACGAGCAGTACTTC
TRBV24-1	TRBD2	TRBJ2-5	NA	CATSDLGLAEETQYF	TGTGCCACCAGTGATTTGGGACTAGCGGAAGAGACCCAGTACTTC
TRBV28	NA	TRBJ1-2	NA	CASSFGGRYGYTF	TGTGCCAGCAGTTTCGGGGGGAGGTATGGCTACACCTTC
TRBV5-1	NA	TRBJ1-2	few	CASSTSQGDGYTF	TGCGCCAGCAGCACCAGCCAGGGAGACGGCTACACCTTC
TRBV28	TRBD2	TRBJ2-3	NA	CASSYTSGGPANTQYF	TGTGCCAGCAGTTATACTAGCGGGGGGCCTGCGAATACGCAGTATTTT
TRBV3-1	NA	TRBJ2-7	NA	CASSQAINEQYF	TGTGCCAGCAGCCAAGCAATTAACGAGCAGTACTTC
TRBV27	NA	TRBJ1-5	NA	CASSFSISGNQPQHF	TGTGCCAGCAGTTTTTCCATCTCCGGGAATCAGCCCCAGCATTTT
TRBV6-6	NA	TRBJ2-7	NA	CASSRDREFEQYF	TGTGCCAGCAGCCGGGACCGCGAATTCGAGCAGTACTTC
TRBV6-2/TRBV6-3	NA	TRBJ1-5	NA	CASRYGGFSNQPQHF	TGTGCCAGCCGCTACGGTGGGTTTAGCAATCAGCCCCAGCATTTT
TRBV24-1	TRBD1	TRBJ2-7	NA	CATSPGTGTYEQYF	TGTGCCACCAGTCCCGGGACAGGGACCTACGAGCAGTACTTC
TRBV29-1	TRBD2	TRBJ2-1	NA	CSVEGWTSGTYNEQFF	TGCAGCGTTGAAGGGTGGACTAGCGGGACCTACAATGAGCAGTTCTTC
TRBV19	NA	TRBJ2-3	NA	CASSIKSTSTDTQYF	TGTGCCAGTAGTATAAAGTCAACTAGTACAGATACGCAGTATTTT
TRBV5-5	NA	TRBJ2-1	once	CASSDLAGDPYNEPFF	TGTGCCAGCAGCGATCTTGCAGGGGACCCCTACAATGAGCCGTTCTTC
TRBV20-1	NA	TRBJ2-1	NA	CSALDRGRYNEQFF	TGCAGTGCTCTGGACAGAGGTCGCTACAATGAGCAGTTCTTC
TRBV6-5	NA	TRBJ2-7	NA	CATQVGDKQYF	TGTGCCACCCAGGTAGGGGACAAACAGTACTTC
TRBV6-2/TRBV6-3	NA	TRBJ2-3	NA	CASSIPAGFTDTQYF	TGTGCCAGCAGTATCCCTGCTGGATTCACAGATACGCAGTATTTT
TRBV9	NA	TRBJ2-3	NA	CASSVTLADTQYF	TGTGCCAGCAGCGTCACGCTAGCAGATACGCAGTATTTT
TRBV4-2	NA	TRBJ2-3	NA	CASSQGQPLGTDTQYF	TGTGCCAGCAGCCAAGGACAGCCACTGGGGACAGATACGCAGTATTTT
TRBV20-1	NA	TRBJ2-3	NA	CSASLLVGMDTQYF	TGCAGTGCTAGTCTGCTAGTCGGTATGGATACGCAGTATTTT
TRBV28	NA	TRBJ1-2	NA	CASSLLGMGGYTF	TGTGCCAGCAGTTTATTGGGAATGGGAGGCTACACCTTC
TRBV20-1	NA	TRBJ1-2	NA	CSARADSPLYYGYTF	TGCAGTGCTAGGGCCGACAGCCCATTATACTATGGCTACACCTTC
TRBV7-2	TRBD1	TRBJ1-6	NA	CASSLTQGQNSPLHF	TGTGCCAGCAGCTTAACCCAGGGACAGAATTCACCCCTCCACTTT
TRBV20-1	NA	TRBJ1-5	NA	CSAQSGFSSQPQHF	TGCAGTGCTCAGTCGGGGTTTAGTAGTCAGCCCCAGCATTTT
TRBV7-6	NA	TRBJ2-5	NA	CASSPFSNEQYF	TGTGCCAGCAGCCCTTTTAGTAATGAGCAGTACTTC
TRBV28	TRBD1	TRBJ1-1	NA	CASSEPGQGEVEAFF	TGTGCCAGCAGTGAACCGGGACAGGGGGAGGTTGAAGCTTTCTTT
TRBV7-9	TRBD1	TRBJ2-7	NA	CASSPPRDRIQEAQYF	TGTGCCAGCAGCCCTCCCCGGGACAGAATTCAAGAGGCCCAGTACTTC
TRBV6-6	NA	TRBJ2-4	NA	CASSHAAPNGYIQYF	TGTGCCAGCAGTCACGCCGCGCCTAATGGGTACATTCAGTACTTC
TRBV20-1	NA	TRBJ1-1	NA	CSAREFTKANTEAFF	TGCAGTGCTAGAGAATTTACTAAGGCGAACACTGAAGCTTTCTTT
TRBV7-8	TRBD1	TRBJ1-2	NA	CASSLAAGTGVHYGYTF	TGTGCCAGCAGCTTAGCTGCCGGGACAGGGGTACACTATGGCTACACCTTC
TRBV2	NA	TRBJ1-1	NA	CASRRGNTEAFF	TGTGCCAGCAGGAGGGGGAACACTGAAGCTTTCTTT
TRBV28	NA	TRBJ2-7	NA	CASSLSDRRPPREQYF	TGTGCCAGCAGTTTATCTGACAGGCGACCTCCGAGGGAGCAGTACTTC
TRBV6-5	TRBD1	TRBJ1-4	few	CASSYMGQGREKLFF	TGTGCCAGCAGTTACATGGGACAGGGACGCGAAAAACTGTTTTTT
TRBV7-3	TRBD1	TRBJ2-6	few	CASGLRGQRRSGANVLTF	TGTGCCAGCGGCTTAAGGGGACAGAGAAGATCTGGGGCCAACGTCCTGACTTTC
TRBV29-1	TRBD1	TRBJ2-3	NA	CSVQYGQGQGTQYF	TGCAGCGTGCAATACGGACAGGGGCAGGGGACGCAGTATTTT
TRBV6-5	NA	TRBJ1-4	once	CASSYWQLNEKLFF	TGTGCCAGCAGTTATTGGCAGCTTAATGAAAAACTGTTTTTT
TRBV3-1	TRBD2	TRBJ2-1	NA	CASSQEGLAGGNEQFF	TGTGCCAGCAGCCAAGAAGGCCTAGCGGGAGGAAATGAGCAGTTCTTC